This T cell receptor beta chain emerged from a study of blood T cell repertoires in COVID-19. Sequencing was performed with immunoSEQ multiplex PCR; in TCRdb, only in-frame clones are kept and a portion is missing. This sample has some 300,000 clones, with 70% to 90% found just once. The CDR3 consists of 16 residues. V trimming: 7 bases; J trimming: 3 bases; junction bases outside the gene matches: 12. The germline V gene has CDR1 MNHNY and CDR2 SVGAGI (reference sequence). The source of this sequence is a woman aged 70-85 years with COVID-19, enrolled during active disease. Sequencing used peripheral blood. This chain connects TRBV6-6 to TRBJ2-1, with 7 nucleotides matching TRBD2. The CDR3 sequence: CASKGSSGKNYNEQFF. CDR3 DNA: TGTGCCAGCAAGGGCTCTAGCGGAAAGAACTACAATGAGCAGTTCTTC.